This TCR beta chain originates from a study of shared clonotypes between healthy human individuals. Study-wide findings and caveats: Large depth notwithstanding, sorted-subset sequencing proved incomplete by rarefaction. Approximately 5.4% of naive CD4 clonotypes were common to several donors.

Sequenced by immunoSEQ multiplex PCR; TCRdb stores in-frame clones only, minus some. Found here are under 1 million clones, approximately 92% of them singletons; the top ten hold less than 25%. Worth noting for this clone: What it recognizes is unknown.

CD45RO-negative, CCR7-positively selected cells formed the naive CD8 fraction, excluding terminally differentiated effector memory CD45RA+ cells. CDR3 length equals 14 residues. With 3 bases clipped from V and 7 bases from J, the junction kept 7 bases outside the gene matches. The germline V gene encodes CDR1 SQVTM and CDR2 ANQGSEA. The source material was naive CD8+ T cells sorted from blood. The clonotype was recovered from a man aged 30 to 45 in good health. The chain recombines TRBV29-1 with TRBJ1-2; 11 nucleotides align to TRBD1. As DNA, the CDR3 is TGCAGCGTTGATATAGGACAGGGGGCGTCTGGCTACACCTTC. Encoded protein: CSVDIGQGASGYTF.